The 10 T cell receptor beta chains reported below all come from one sample, sequenced in a study of T cells after posttransplantation cyclophosphamide (dated by TCRdb to 2016 to 2018). In the paper's terms, the time point label means: posttransplant day relative to BM transplant. Read against the paper, the sample's treatment or condition label means: high-dose cyclophosphamide on days +3 and +4 as single-agent GVHD prophylaxis. Busulfan and fludarabine conditioning, a related or unrelated marrow graft, and cyclophosphamide on days +3 and +4 were given to PTCy patients. The receptor library was made with the immunoSEQ multiplex PCR assay. The immuneACCESS repertoire file appears here via TCRdb, limited to in-frame rearrangements. These files lack a portion of the clones; in checked studies, under half of the deficit traces to unresolved V genes, and the cause of the others is not known. This sample was tabulated with around 8,000 clones, among which there are no singletons. The leading ten clones occupy less than 7% of the sample.

The sequencing here drew on PBMCs, taken after allogeneic stem cell transplant with posttransplant cyclophosphamide. The origin of the receptors is a young adult male patient who received an allogeneic stem cell transplant from an unrelated donor, was CMV-positive, and had acute and chronic GVHD. Some T cells may derive from the graft donor when a transplant has been performed.

In its sample, this clone was seen many times. The chain has TRBV2 and TRBJ2-1, with TRBD1 identical over 11 bases. After removal of 4 bases from V and 5 bases from J, the junction contained 4 bases not matched to a gene. Germline loops: CDR1 SNHLY, CDR2 FYNNEI. This CDR3 contains 15 residues. The CDR3 reads CASSGTGGRDNEQFF. In nucleotides, the CDR3 is TGTGCCAGCAGTGGGACAGGGGGCCGAGACAATGAGCAGTTCTTC.

This clone has a count of ten or more. The V gene is TRBV7-9, the J gene TRBJ2-7, with D possibly matching TRBD1 (5 bases). There are 14 residues in the CDR3. Trimming pared 5 bases from V and 2 bases from J, leaving 13 bases between. The germline CDR1 and CDR2 sequences are SEHNR and FQNEAQ (reference sequence). Written as DNA, the CDR3 is TGTGCCAGCAGCCCCCGAGACAGAGCCTACGAGCAGTACTTC. As protein: CASSPRDRAYEQYF.

Many counts were recorded for this clone. This chain links TRBV18 with TRBJ2-5; D ambiguous. The CDR3 is made up of 13 amino acids. V dropped 3 bases and J dropped 4 bases, with 9 bases sitting between them. Germline V CDR1 and CDR2: KGHSH, LQKENI. This CDR3 reads CASSPLGLETQYF. Written as DNA, the CDR3 is TGTGCCAGCTCACCTCTCGGGTTAGAGACCCAGTACTTC.

This clone was found many times. The chain is built from TRBV4-3 and TRBJ2-4, with D possibly matching TRBD1 (6 bases). In germline, CDR1 is LGHNA, CDR2 YSLEER. V was shortened by 6 bases and J by 6 bases, with 15 bases between the two germline ends. The CDR3 loop spans 14 amino acids. CDR3 region: CASSINRDTNIQYF. The CDR3 nucleotides read TGCGCCAGCAGTATCAACCGGGACACAAACATTCAGTACTTC.

The table lists this clone with many counts. CDR3 region: CASSVEAGGTYNEQFF. The CDR3 bases are TGTGCCAGCAGCGTAGAGGCGGGGGGGACCTACAATGAGCAGTTCTTC. The genes are TRBV7-2 and TRBJ2-1; 9 bases map to TRBD2. The CDR3 is made up of 16 amino acids. Germline V gene lookup returns CDR1 SGHTA and CDR2 FQGNSA. Trimming cost V 5 bases and J 2 bases; bases outside gene matches: 7.

This clone was detected only a few times. This chain links TRBV7-9 with TRBJ2-3, with D perhaps matching TRBD2 (7 bases). The CDR3 has 16 amino acids. Trimming cost V 2 bases and J 5 bases, with 17 bases left between them. In germline, CDR1 is SEHNR, CDR2 FQNEAQ (reference sequence). CDR3 in amino acids: CASSLSVRGGIDTQYF. The CDR3 DNA reads as TGTGCCAGCAGCTTAAGCGTTAGGGGGGGGATAGATACGCAGTATTTT.

This clone was seen at least ten times. This chain joins TRBV2 and TRBJ2-2; the match to TRBD1 covers 7 bases. V lost 6 bases, J lost 1 base, and 2 bases stayed unmatched. CDR3 length: 14 residues. CDR1 is SNHLY and CDR2 is FYNNEI in the germline V gene. The CDR3 region is CASRGDRNTGELFF. The CDR3 nucleotides read TGTGCCAGCAGGGGGGACAGGAACACCGGGGAGCTGTTTTTT. The full variable domain, in which reference TRBV2 and TRBJ2-2 provide the parts outside the CDR3, is EPEVTQTPSHQVTQMGQEVILRCVPISNHLYFYWYRQILGQKVEFLVSFYNNEISEKSEIFDDQFSVERPDGSNFTLKIRSTKLEDSAMYFCASRGDRNTGELFFGEGSRLTVL.

The table lists this clone with many counts. The rearrangement joins TRBV7-9 to TRBJ2-5; possibly TRBD2 for D (6 bases). The CDR3 length is 15 residues. Germline assignment: CDR1 SEHNR and CDR2 FQNEAQ (reference sequence). Between the trimmed V and J ends, which lost 3 bases and 2 bases, there was a span of 13 bases. CDR3 in DNA: TGTGCCAGCAGCTTTGAACGGGGGAAACAAGAGACCCAGTACTTC. It translates to CASSFERGKQETQYF.

This clone has a count of ten or more. The chain couples TRBV30 to TRBJ1-1; possible D gene TRBD1, 6 bases. CDR3 length equals 14 residues. The germline V gene has CDR1 GTSNPN and CDR2 SVGIG (reference sequence). V lost 4 bases and J lost 2, with 14 bases in between. For the CDR3, the DNA is TGTGCCTGGAAACCCGGGACATTTAACACTGAAGCTTTCTTT. It yields the protein CAWKPGTFNTEAFF.

This clone was seen ten or more times. One junction end disagrees with the germline gene, perhaps due to a read error. The V call is TRBV7-7, the J call TRBJ2-5; D unresolved. The V gene's germline CDR1 is SSHAT and CDR2 FNYEAQ (reference sequence). The CDR3 length is 11 residues. Here the CDR3 DNA reads TGTGCTAGCAGCTCTCAAGAGACCCAGTACTTC. Amino acids: CASSSQETQYF.